The 2 T cell receptor beta chains listed next were all sequenced from one sample in a study of response to subunit inactivated influenza vaccine (dated by TCRdb to between 2017 and 2018). Libraries were prepared through RT-PCR. The instrument given in TCRdb is Illumina HiSeq 2500. In TCRdb, the public reads were trimmed at Q25 with fastp and aligned with MiXCR, with productive beta chains retained. Identical CDR3 proteins give one entry, which carries the most common genes and DNA. This sample has more than 400,000 distinct CDR3 sequences in its table, and approximately 7.3% of those were observed once. Clones ranked in the top ten supply around 12% of the sample. Sequences were derived from PBMCs from blood, sampled roughly 24 months after vaccination. All receptors derive from a man between 45 and 75 years old who received an inactivated influenza vaccine. Donor details come from another sample of the same person, matched by shared clones.

In its sample, this clonotype was seen many times. The rearrangement joins TRBV18 to TRBJ2-5; D call uncertain. V was clipped by 3 bases and J by 5 bases, with 19 bases between them. CDR1 and CDR2 (germline): KGHSH, LQKENI. The CDR3 is 16 amino acids. The CDR3 spells CASSPQTWGPGETQYF. In nucleotides, the CDR3 is TGTGCCAGCTCACCTCAGACCTGGGGTCCGGGTGAGACCCAGTACTTC.

This clonotype was seen repeatedly, ten times or more. V usage is TRBV5-1 and J usage is TRBJ2-5; a weak D match, TRBD1 (6 bases). The germline gives CDR1 SGHRS, CDR2 YFSETQ. V lost 3 bases and J 2 bases, leaving 11 bases between the germline ends. The CDR3 spans 14 residues. CDR3 nucleotides: TGCGCCAGCAGCTCAATGACAGGACAAGAGACCCAGTACTTC. Translation: CASSSMTGQETQYF.